This passage covers 16 T cell receptor beta chains from one sample sequenced in a study of blood T cell repertoires in COVID-19. Libraries were prepared by immunoSEQ multiplex PCR; TCRdb keeps only in-frame clonotypes and omits some of them. The data show roughly 77,000 clones, around 90% seen once. Sequenced sample: peripheral blood. The source of these receptors is a human donor in a cohort sampled during active COVID-19.

The chain couples TRBV2 to TRBJ1-1, with D unresolved. This CDR3 has 11 residues. CDR1 and CDR2 (germline): SNHLY, FYNNEI. V was cut by 6 bases and J by 8 bases, with 10 bases left in between. CDR3 residues: CASSPRPEAFF. In DNA, the CDR3 is TGTGCCAGCAGCCCCCGTCCCGAAGCTTTCTTT.

This rearrangement joins TRBV2 to TRBJ2-3; D is possibly TRBD2 (7 bases). Germline V gene lookup returns CDR1 SNHLY and CDR2 FYNNEI. V shed 5 bases and J shed 1 base, with 16 bases lying between them. This CDR3 has 16 amino acids. In nucleotides, the CDR3 is TGTGCCAGCAGTTCCATGGGGGCGGGAGGCACAGATACGCAGTATTTT. It is translated as CASSSMGAGGTDTQYF.

V is TRBV2 and J is TRBJ2-1; TRBD2 matches at 8 bases. J was trimmed by 9 bases and V by 4 bases; bases with no gene match: 14. The CDR3 loop spans 16 amino acids. Germline CDR1 reads SNHLY; CDR2 reads FYNNEI. The CDR3 spells CASSVERGTSTVEQFF. The DNA for the CDR3 is TGTGCCAGCAGTGTGGAGCGGGGGACCTCAACGGTTGAGCAGTTCTTC.

The chain couples TRBV5-4 to TRBJ2-5, with 8 positions matching TRBD2. Germline V gene data show CDR1 as SGHNT and CDR2 as YYREEE (reference sequence). CDR3 length: 16 amino acids. The V and J ends lost 0 bases and 4 bases, in that order; junction bases with no gene match: 8. CDR3 nucleotides: TGTGCCAGCAGCTTGGACAGGAACGCGGGGGGAGAGACCCAGTACTTC. Translation gives CASSLDRNAGGETQYF.

V and J are TRBV30 and TRBJ1-4, with D perhaps TRBD1 (5 bases). The germline V gene has CDR1 GTSNPN and CDR2 SVGIG (reference sequence). Trimming took 0 bases from V and 7 from J, leaving 6 bases between them. This CDR3 contains 12 residues. The CDR3 sequence: CAWSVGGEKLFF. CDR3 sequence (DNA): TGTGCCTGGAGTGTGGGGGGTGAAAAACTGTTTTTT.

This sequence joins TRBV5-1 and TRBJ1-2, with 9 bases that match TRBD1. Germline loops: CDR1 SGHRS, CDR2 YFSETQ. CDR3 length: 16 residues. The trim removed 0 bases at V and 8 bases at J, leaving 11 bases unmatched. The CDR3 loop is CASSLGGRGTGPGYTF. The CDR3 nucleotides are TGCGCCAGCAGCTTGGGAGGTCGAGGGACAGGGCCAGGCTACACCTTC. The full variable domain, its missing parts supplied by reference TRBV5-1 and TRBJ1-2, is KAGVTQTPRYLIKTRGQQVTLSCSPISGHRSVSWYQQTPGQGLQFLFEYFSETQRNKGNFPGRFSGRQFSNSRSEMNVSTLELGDSALYLCASSLGGRGTGPGYTFGSGTRLTVV.

CDR3 DNA sequence: TGTGCCAGCAGTGTTCTCGCGGGAGTACCTAGCTCCTACAATGAGCAGTTCTTC. It yields the protein CASSVLAGVPSSYNEQFF. The chain is built from TRBV27 and TRBJ2-1, with TRBD2 matching over 7 bases. The CDR3 is 18 residues long. Germline CDR1 MNHEY, CDR2 SMNVEV (reference sequence). J was trimmed by 0 bases and V by 5 bases; bases with no gene match: 13.

The chain employs TRBV12-3 or TRBV12-4 and TRBJ1-4, with D uncertain. Trimming shortened V by 3 bases and J by 5 bases, and 7 bases separated the two germline ends. The CDR3 runs 13 residues. CDR3 sequence: CASSFIQNEKLFF. CDR3 bases: TGTGCCAGCAGTTTCATACAGAATGAAAAACTGTTTTTT.

The chain links TRBV7-8 to TRBJ1-6; D is unclear. Trimming removed 0 bases from V and 8 bases from J, with 11 bases in between. The CDR3 runs to 15 residues. Germline CDR1 and CDR2: SGHVS and FQNEAQ. This CDR3 is CASSLAVSLYSPLHF. DNA for the CDR3: TGTGCCAGCAGCTTAGCTGTTTCACTGTATTCACCCCTCCACTTT.

The J gene is TRBJ2-3, the V gene TRBV3-1 (or the pseudogene TRBV3-2), with D uncertain. The CDR3 runs 15 residues. The germline V gene encodes CDR1 LGHDT and CDR2 YNNKEL (reference sequence). V shed 1 base and J shed 3 bases, with 11 bases lying between them. The DNA for the CDR3 is TGTGCCAGCAGCCAAGTTGCCTTCGGGACAGATACGCAGTATTTT. It encodes CASSQVAFGTDTQYF.

The chain is built from TRBV27 and TRBJ2-6, with a possible D match to TRBD2 (6 bases). Germline values: CDR1 MNHEY, CDR2 SMNVEV (reference sequence). The CDR3 consists of 17 residues. Between the trimmed V and J ends, which lost 4 bases and 4 bases, there was a span of 17 bases. CDR3: CASSSTGGVLGANVLTF. The CDR3 bases are TGTGCCAGCAGTTCAACCGGAGGGGTCCTGGGGGCCAACGTCCTGACTTTC.

The chain joins TRBV5-4 to TRBJ2-2, with D possibly matching TRBD2 (5 bases). Trimming cost V 1 base and J 0 bases, with 10 bases left between them. The germline V gene has CDR1 SGHNT and CDR2 YYREEE (reference sequence). The CDR3 has 16 residues. Here the CDR3 reads CASSLFPAANTGELFF. The CDR3 nucleotides are TGTGCCAGCAGCTTGTTTCCAGCGGCGAACACCGGGGAGCTGTTTTTT.

This clone was detected once. The V call is TRBV7-2, the J call TRBJ1-6; D perhaps matches TRBD1 (5 bases). V lost 5 bases and J lost 4, with 9 bases in between. The CDR3 has 14 residues. Germline V gene sequence: CDR1 SGHTA, CDR2 FQGNSA. CDR3 region: CASSPRQYNSPLHF. In DNA form, the CDR3 reads TGTGCCAGCAGCCCCCGACAGTATAATTCACCCCTCCACTTT.

J is TRBJ2-4 and V is TRBV7-2; weak D call: TRBD2 (6 bases). Per the germline V gene, CDR1 is SGHTA and CDR2 is FQGNSA. V lost 7 bases to trimming and J lost 8 bases, with 18 bases between them. The length of the CDR3 is 14 residues. CDR3: CASNPAGTEDIQYF. DNA of the CDR3: TGTGCCAGCAACCCAGCCGGGACTGAGGACATTCAGTACTTC.

The rearrangement joins TRBV4-3 to TRBJ2-4, with D possibly being TRBD2 (5 bases). CDR3 length: 16 residues. Germline V lookup: CDR1 LGHNA, CDR2 YSLEER. With 4 bases removed from V and 4 bases from J, the gap between germline ends came to 17 bases. CDR3 amino acids: CASSRNFREEKNIQYF. The CDR3 DNA reads as TGCGCCAGCAGCCGCAATTTCCGGGAAGAAAAAAACATTCAGTACTTC.

The chain uses TRBV6-2 or TRBV6-3 and TRBJ1-2; 7 bases are shared with TRBD1. Germline V gene sequence: CDR1 MNHEY, CDR2 SVGEGT. The CDR3 is 15 residues long. V gave up 5 bases and J gave up 7 bases; unmatched junction bases: 13. DNA of the CDR3: TGTGCCAGCAGTCGCCGGCCCAGGGGGTCTAGTGGCTACACCTTC. This gives the protein CASSRRPRGSSGYTF.